Below, one TCR beta chain is given with its context. Its antigen is unknown. Base qualities are not recorded, but no much larger clone differs from it by a single base. The sample comes from a study of control samples from healthy donors and cancer patients (dated by TCRdb to 2018 to 2020). The V end loses 2 bases and the J end loses 8 bases, and a stretch of 13 bases separates them. The germline V gene gives CDR1 as SGHAT and CDR2 as FQNNGV. The CDR3 spans 14 residues, from the cysteine through the phenylalanine. The DNA shown is the 42-base CDR3, in frame from base 1. Preparation of the library involved the immunoSEQ multiplex PCR assay. In TCRdb, the immuneACCESS table is reduced to in-frame sequences with V and J assigned. These tables do not hold every clone; where another copy was compared, an unresolved V gene accounts for under half, and the others remain unexplained. The sample table records more than 35,000 clones; 94% of these occur just once. 24% of the sample goes to the ten largest clones.

The sequencing sample was made of blood. The sequence was obtained from a man in his sixties in good health. The V and J genes are TRBV11-2 and TRBJ2-1; no D gene can be assigned with confidence. The nucleotides are TGTGCCAGCAGCTTACATCCAGGCAGCGATGAGCAGTTCTTC. Its protein is CASSLHPGSDEQFF.